These 20 T cell receptor beta chains originate from one sample sequenced in a study of blood T cell repertoires in COVID-19. Clones were read by immunoSEQ multiplex PCR, and TCRdb kept only the in-frame ones, dropping some. The sample includes tens of thousands of clones, roughly three quarters seen only once; the top ten take 2% to 2.5%. Material: peripheral blood. The receptors derive from a man aged 70 or older with COVID-19, enrolled during active disease.

This chain connects TRBV28 to TRBJ2-7, with D unresolved. The CDR3 spans 13 residues. Germline V gene data show CDR1 as MDHEN and CDR2 as SYDVKM. The V end lost 5 bases, the J end lost 3 bases, and 11 bases lay between the germline ends. DNA for the CDR3: TGTGCCAGCAGTGCCTCAATCGGCTACGAGCAGTACTTC. Translating it yields CASSASIGYEQYF.

The chain couples TRBV5-5 to TRBJ2-7; a weak D match, TRBD2 (6 bases). The CDR3 spans 14 residues. Trimming took 4 bases from V and 2 from J, leaving 13 bases between them. Germline assignment: CDR1 SGHKS and CDR2 YYEKEE (reference sequence). CDR3 sequence reads: CASSQGLIPYEQYF. DNA for the CDR3: TGTGCCAGCAGCCAGGGACTTATTCCCTACGAGCAGTACTTC.

This clone was picked up one time. The rearrangement links TRBV19 to TRBJ2-1, with 8 bases lining up with TRBD2. The ends lost 1 base at V and 4 bases at J; junction bases unmatched: 3. This CDR3 comprises 15 residues. Germline V lookup: CDR1 LNHDA, CDR2 SQIVND (reference sequence). The CDR3 nucleotides read TGTGCCAGTAGTATAGGTGGGACTAGATACAATGAGCAGTTCTTC. The encoded protein is CASSIGGTRYNEQFF. The full variable domain, completed using reference TRBV19 and TRBJ2-1, is DGGITQSPKYLFRKEGQNVTLSCEQNLNHDAMYWYRQDPGQGLRLIYYSQIVNDFQKGDIAEGYSVSREKKESFPLTVTSAQKNPTAFYLCASSIGGTRYNEQFFGPGTRLTVL.

CDR3 loop: CASSLETVSYGYTF. The CDR3, as DNA: TGTGCCAGCAGCTTGGAAACAGTCAGCTATGGCTACACCTTC. The V and J genes are TRBV7-2 and TRBJ1-2; D gene unclear. Germline values: CDR1 SGHTA, CDR2 FQGNSA. The ends were cut back, 3 bases at V and 4 bases at J, with 12 bases in the middle. The CDR3 is 14 residues long.

The chain uses TRBV7-3 and TRBJ2-3; D is ambiguous. Germline V gene data show CDR1 as SGHTA and CDR2 as FQGTGA. The V gene lost 1 base and the J gene lost 6 bases, with 8 bases spanning the gap. The CDR3 has 13 amino acids. CDR3 sequence: CASSLSPRDTQYF. CDR3 bases: TGTGCCAGCAGCTTAAGCCCACGGGATACGCAGTATTTT.

The CDR3 is CASSRQGNSPLHF. The CDR3 DNA reads TGTGCCAGCAGTCGGCAGGGGAATTCACCCCTCCACTTT. The chain uses TRBV6-2 or TRBV6-3 and TRBJ1-6; perhaps TRBD1 as D (6 bases). This CDR3 has 13 residues. Germline CDR1 is MNHEY and CDR2 is SVGEGT. Trimming took 5 bases from V and 7 from J, leaving 9 bases between them.

Only a few counts were recorded for this clone. The CDR3: CASSLRWREYEQYF. CDR3 bases: TGTGCCAGCAGTTTGAGATGGCGGGAGTACGAGCAGTACTTC. This chain joins TRBV27 and TRBJ2-7, with 7 bases matching TRBD2. Germline V gene data show CDR1 as MNHEY and CDR2 as SMNVEV (reference sequence). The CDR3 covers 14 residues. The J segment lost 4 bases and the V segment lost 3 bases, leaving 6 bases of the junction unmatched.

The chain carries TRBV27 and TRBJ2-1; TRBD2 matches at 14 bases. The CDR3 totals 17 residues. Trimming at V came to 6 bases and at J to 7 bases, leaving 11 bases not matched to a gene. Looked up from germline, CDR1 is MNHEY and CDR2 is SMNVEV (reference sequence). CDR3 sequence: CASRKRGTSGSGNEQFF. The CDR3 DNA reads as TGTGCCAGCAGAAAAAGGGGGACTAGCGGGAGTGGGAATGAGCAGTTCTTC.

This chain uses TRBV29-1 with TRBJ2-1, with 9 bases aligning to TRBD2. CDR1 and CDR2 from the germline V gene are SQVTM and ANQGSEA. The CDR3 loop spans 14 amino acids. The CDR3 region has the DNA TGCAGTGGTACGATAGCGGGAGCATACAATGAGCAGTTCTTC. Amino acid sequence: CSGTIAGAYNEQFF.

The chain links TRBV3-1 (or the pseudogene TRBV3-2) to TRBJ2-3; 11 bases agree with TRBD2. Germline loops: CDR1 LGHDT, CDR2 YNNKEL (reference sequence). V shed 5 bases and J 4 bases; nucleotides not matched to a gene: 5. This CDR3 has 15 residues. This chain's CDR3 is CASSFSGRASDTQYF. The CDR3 DNA reads as TGTGCCAGCAGCTTTAGCGGGAGGGCCTCAGATACGCAGTATTTT.

The V call is TRBV10-3, the J call TRBJ1-1; no clear D. The germline V gene has CDR1 ENHRY and CDR2 SYGVKD. V lost 4 bases, J lost 0 bases, and 6 bases lay in between. This CDR3 is built from 13 residues. The CDR3 reads CAISGQVNTEAFF. The CDR3 coding sequence is TGTGCCATCAGTGGACAAGTGAACACTGAAGCTTTCTTT.

The V gene is TRBV5-1, the J gene TRBJ2-1; TRBD2 might be the D (5 bases). Germline CDR1 and CDR2: SGHRS and YFSETQ. The CDR3 has 15 amino acids. V was shortened by 0 bases and J by 4 bases, with 11 bases between the two germline ends. The CDR3 is CASSLADYSYNEQFF. Here the CDR3 DNA reads TGCGCCAGCAGCTTGGCAGACTACAGTTACAATGAGCAGTTCTTC.

The gene calls are TRBV5-3 and TRBJ2-1; tentative D call: TRBD1 (5 bases). TRBV5-3 is an ORF, with its function uncertain. The CDR3 has 13 residues. The germline V and J ends were trimmed by 0 bases and 5 bases, with 6 bases remaining between them. CDR3 DNA sequence: TGTGCCAGAAGCTTGGCCAGGGACAATGAGCAGTTCTTC. Amino acids: CARSLARDNEQFF.

V and J are TRBV5-1 and TRBJ1-1; D call uncertain. CDR1 SGHRS and CDR2 YFSETQ come from the germline V gene. Trimming cost V 0 bases and J 0 bases, with 6 bases left between them. This CDR3 contains 14 residues. The CDR3 DNA reads TGCGCCAGCAGCTTGGTGGGCCTGAACACTGAAGCTTTCTTT. Its protein product is CASSLVGLNTEAFF.

V is TRBV27 and J is TRBJ2-1, with 7 positions matching TRBD2. In germline, CDR1 is MNHEY, CDR2 SMNVEV (reference sequence). V was clipped by 0 bases and J by 3 bases; unmatched bases: 5. This CDR3 has 16 residues. Written as DNA, the CDR3 is TGTGCCAGCAGTTTATCCGGGACTATCTACTACAATGAGCAGTTCTTC. Its translation: CASSLSGTIYYNEQFF.

The chain carries TRBV4-2 and TRBJ1-6; 10 bases match TRBD1. The CDR3 has 18 amino acids. Germline loops: CDR1 LGHNA, CDR2 YNFKEQ. Trimming at V came to 5 bases and at J to 11 bases, leaving 18 bases not matched to a gene. This chain's CDR3 is CASSSRDRDRGRWAPLHF. CDR3 sequence (DNA): TGTGCCAGCAGCTCCAGAGACCGGGACAGGGGACGGTGGGCACCCCTCCACTTT.

This rearrangement joins TRBV7-2 to TRBJ2-1; D call uncertain. Trimming took 5 bases from V and 5 from J, leaving 16 bases between them. The germline V gene encodes CDR1 SGHTA and CDR2 FQGNSA. CDR3 size: 15 residues. The CDR3 sequence: CASSPYLEIHNEQFF. In DNA, the CDR3 is TGTGCCAGCAGCCCTTATCTGGAGATCCACAATGAGCAGTTCTTC.

This clone was seen more than once but under ten times. V gene TRBV3-1 (or the pseudogene TRBV3-2) combines with J gene TRBJ1-5; 7 bases are shared with TRBD1. This CDR3 region has 15 residues. The V segment lost 3 bases and the J segment 6 bases; nucleotides outside the gene matches: 8. Germline lookup yields CDR1 LGHDT and CDR2 YNNKEL (reference sequence). The CDR3 is CASSQAQGVSQPQHF. In DNA form, the CDR3 reads TGTGCCAGCAGCCAGGCCCAGGGGGTGAGTCAGCCCCAGCATTTT.

The genes are TRBV27 and TRBJ1-5; maybe TRBD1 (5 bases). The V end was cut by 7 bases, the J end by 0 bases, with 19 bases between. The CDR3 length is 17 residues. Germline CDR1 MNHEY, CDR2 SMNVEV (reference sequence). The CDR3 region has the DNA TGTGCCAGCATTTCTTTGGGGGGTTCCTATAGCAATCAGCCCCAGCATTTT. This codes for CASISLGGSYSNQPQHF.

This sequence joins TRBV3-1 (or the pseudogene TRBV3-2) and TRBJ2-7; weak D call: TRBD1 (5 bases). V gave up 4 bases and J gave up 4 bases, with 11 bases separating them. Germline values: CDR1 LGHDT, CDR2 YNNKEL (reference sequence). The CDR3 consists of 13 residues. CDR3 amino acids: CASSRQTEYEQYF. In nucleotides, the CDR3 is TGTGCCAGCAGCCGGCAGACAGAGTACGAGCAGTACTTC.